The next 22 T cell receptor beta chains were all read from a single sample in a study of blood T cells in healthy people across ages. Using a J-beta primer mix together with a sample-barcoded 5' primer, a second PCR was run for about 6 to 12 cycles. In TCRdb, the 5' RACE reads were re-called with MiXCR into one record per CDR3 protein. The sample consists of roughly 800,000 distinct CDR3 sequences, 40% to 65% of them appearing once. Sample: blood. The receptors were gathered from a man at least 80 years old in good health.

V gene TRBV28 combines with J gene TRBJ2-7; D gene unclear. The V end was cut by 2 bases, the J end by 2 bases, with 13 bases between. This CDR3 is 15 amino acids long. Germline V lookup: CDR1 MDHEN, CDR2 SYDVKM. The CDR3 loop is CASSLGPYSPYEQYF. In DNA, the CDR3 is TGTGCCAGCAGTTTAGGGCCTTATAGCCCCTACGAGCAGTACTTC.

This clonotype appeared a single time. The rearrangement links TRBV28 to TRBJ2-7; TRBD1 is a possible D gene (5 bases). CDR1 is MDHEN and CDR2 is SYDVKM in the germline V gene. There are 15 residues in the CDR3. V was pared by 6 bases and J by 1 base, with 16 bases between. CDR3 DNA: TGTGCCAGCAGCCCAAACAGGCGGCTTTCCTACGAGCAGTACTTC. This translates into CASSPNRRLSYEQYF. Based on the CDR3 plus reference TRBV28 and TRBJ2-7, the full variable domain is DVKVTQSSRYLVKRTGEKVFLECVQDMDHENMFWYRQDPGLGLRLIYFSYDVKMKEKGDIPEGYSVSREKKERFSLILESASTNQTSMYLCASSPNRRLSYEQYFGPGTRLTVT.

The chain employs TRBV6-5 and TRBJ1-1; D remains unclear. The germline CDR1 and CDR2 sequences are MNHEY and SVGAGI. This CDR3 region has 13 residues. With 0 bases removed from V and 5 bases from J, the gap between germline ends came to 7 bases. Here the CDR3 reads CASSYSMSTEAFF. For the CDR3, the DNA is TGTGCCAGCAGTTACTCGATGTCTACTGAAGCTTTCTTT.

CDR3 nucleotides: TGCGCCAGCAGCCCTGCTAGGACACAGAACACTGAAGCTTTCTTT. The encoded protein is CASSPARTQNTEAFF. The chain employs TRBV4-1 and TRBJ1-1; D is perhaps TRBD1 (5 bases). V was shortened by 4 bases and J by 1 base, with 13 bases between the two germline ends. The CDR3 has 15 residues. Germline CDR1 is MGHRA and CDR2 is YSYEKL.

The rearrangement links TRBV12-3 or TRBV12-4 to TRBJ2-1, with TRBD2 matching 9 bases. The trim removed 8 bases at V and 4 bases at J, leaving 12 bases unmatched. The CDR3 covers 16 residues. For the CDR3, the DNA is TGTGCCAGCCTCCGGCTAGCGGGAATGGGGTACAATGAGCAGTTCTTC. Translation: CASLRLAGMGYNEQFF.

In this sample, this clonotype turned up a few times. Here the CDR3 reads CASSLNGDGNTEAFF. CDR3 DNA: TGTGCCAGCAGCTTAAACGGGGATGGGAACACTGAAGCTTTCTTT. This chain uses TRBV7-6 with TRBJ1-1; D gene unclear. In germline, CDR1 is SGHVS, CDR2 FNYEAQ. This CDR3 has 15 amino acids. Trimming left V 2 bases short and J 1 base short, with 11 bases between.

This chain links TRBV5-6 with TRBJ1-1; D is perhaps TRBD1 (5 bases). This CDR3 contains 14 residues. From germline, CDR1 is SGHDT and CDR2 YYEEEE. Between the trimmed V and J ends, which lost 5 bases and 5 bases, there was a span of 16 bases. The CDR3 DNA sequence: TGTGCCAGCAGTCAAGGGACCGTGGGGACTGAAGCTTTCTTT. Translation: CASSQGTVGTEAFF.

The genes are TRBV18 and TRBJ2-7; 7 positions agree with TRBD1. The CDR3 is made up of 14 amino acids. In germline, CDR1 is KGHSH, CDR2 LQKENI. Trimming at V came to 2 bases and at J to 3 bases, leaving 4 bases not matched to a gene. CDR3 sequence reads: CASSPGRGNYEQYF. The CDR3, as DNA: TGTGCCAGCTCACCAGGCAGGGGGAACTACGAGCAGTACTTC.

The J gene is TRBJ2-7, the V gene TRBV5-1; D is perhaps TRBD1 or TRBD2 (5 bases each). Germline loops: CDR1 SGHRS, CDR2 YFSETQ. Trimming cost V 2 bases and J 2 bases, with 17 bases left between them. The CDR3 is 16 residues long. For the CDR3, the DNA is TGCGCCAGCAGCTTCGGAACCGGGACGACAGCCTACGAGCAGTACTTC. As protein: CASSFGTGTTAYEQYF.

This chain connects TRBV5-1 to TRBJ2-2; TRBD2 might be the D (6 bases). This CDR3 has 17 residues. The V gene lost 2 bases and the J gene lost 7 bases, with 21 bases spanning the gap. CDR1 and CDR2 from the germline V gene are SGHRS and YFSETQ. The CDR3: CASSFIGAGNPGGELFF. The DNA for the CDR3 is TGCGCCAGCAGCTTCATAGGGGCGGGAAATCCTGGCGGGGAGCTGTTTTTT.

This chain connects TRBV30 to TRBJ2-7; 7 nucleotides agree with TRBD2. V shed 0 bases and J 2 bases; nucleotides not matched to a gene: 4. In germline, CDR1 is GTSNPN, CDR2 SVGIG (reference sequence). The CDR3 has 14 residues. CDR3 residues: CAWSVGLAAYEQYF. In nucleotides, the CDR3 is TGTGCCTGGAGTGTAGGGCTAGCGGCCTACGAGCAGTACTTC.

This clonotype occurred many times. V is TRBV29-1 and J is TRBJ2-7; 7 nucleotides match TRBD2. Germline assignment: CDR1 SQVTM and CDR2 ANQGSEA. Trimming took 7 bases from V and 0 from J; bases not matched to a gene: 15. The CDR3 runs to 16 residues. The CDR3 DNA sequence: TGCAGCGCCTCGGGAGGAGTAGCGTATAGCTCCTACGAGCAGTACTTC. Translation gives CSASGGVAYSSYEQYF.

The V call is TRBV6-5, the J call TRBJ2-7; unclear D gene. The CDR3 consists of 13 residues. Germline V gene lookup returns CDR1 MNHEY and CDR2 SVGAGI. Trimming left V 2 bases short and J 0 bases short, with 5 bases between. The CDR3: CASSYRPSYEQYF. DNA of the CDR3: TGTGCCAGCAGTTACAGGCCCTCCTACGAGCAGTACTTC.

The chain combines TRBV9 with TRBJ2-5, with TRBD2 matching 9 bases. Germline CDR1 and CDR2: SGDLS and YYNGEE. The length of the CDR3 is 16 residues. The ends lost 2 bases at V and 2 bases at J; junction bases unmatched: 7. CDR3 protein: CASSVNPSGIQETQYF. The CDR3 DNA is TGTGCCAGCAGCGTTAATCCTAGCGGGATACAAGAGACCCAGTACTTC.

CDR3 in amino acids: CASSQEERNSNQPQHF. For the CDR3, the DNA is TGCGCCAGCAGCCAAGAAGAAAGAAATAGCAATCAGCCCCAGCATTTT. This chain connects TRBV4-1 to TRBJ1-5; D is unclear. Germline CDR1 reads MGHRA; CDR2 reads YSYEKL. This CDR3 is built from 16 residues. Trimming pared 0 bases from V and 0 bases from J, leaving 9 bases between.

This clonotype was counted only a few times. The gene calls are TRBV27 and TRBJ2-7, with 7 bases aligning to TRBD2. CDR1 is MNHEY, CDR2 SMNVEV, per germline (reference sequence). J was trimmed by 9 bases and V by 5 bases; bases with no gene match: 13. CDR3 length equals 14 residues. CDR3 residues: CASSGGDYTTGQYF. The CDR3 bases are TGTGCCAGCAGTGGGGGGGACTACACTACGGGGCAGTACTTC.

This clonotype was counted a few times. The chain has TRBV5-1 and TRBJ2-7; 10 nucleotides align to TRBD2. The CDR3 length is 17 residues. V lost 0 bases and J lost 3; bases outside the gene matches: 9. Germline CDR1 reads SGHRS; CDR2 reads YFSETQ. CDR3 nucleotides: TGCGCCAGCAGCTTGGGATTAGCGGGAGGTCTCGACTACGAGCAGTACTTC. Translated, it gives CASSLGLAGGLDYEQYF.

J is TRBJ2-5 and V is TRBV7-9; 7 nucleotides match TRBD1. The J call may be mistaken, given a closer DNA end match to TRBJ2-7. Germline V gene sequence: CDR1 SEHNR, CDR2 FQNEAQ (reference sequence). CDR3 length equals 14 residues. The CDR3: CASSFWAGGYEQYF. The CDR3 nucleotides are TGTGCCAGCAGCTTTTGGGCAGGGGGCTACGAGCAGTACTTC.

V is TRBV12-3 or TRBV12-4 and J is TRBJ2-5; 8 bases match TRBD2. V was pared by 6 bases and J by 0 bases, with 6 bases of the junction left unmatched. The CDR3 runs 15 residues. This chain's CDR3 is CASRDRLAYQETQYF. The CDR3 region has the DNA TGTGCCAGCAGGGACAGACTAGCGTACCAAGAGACCCAGTACTTC.

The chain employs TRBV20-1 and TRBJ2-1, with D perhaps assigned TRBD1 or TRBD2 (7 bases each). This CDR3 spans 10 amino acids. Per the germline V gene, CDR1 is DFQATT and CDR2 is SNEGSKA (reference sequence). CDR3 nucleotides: TGCAGCCAGGGGGGGAATGAGCAGTTCTTC. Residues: CSQGGNEQFF.

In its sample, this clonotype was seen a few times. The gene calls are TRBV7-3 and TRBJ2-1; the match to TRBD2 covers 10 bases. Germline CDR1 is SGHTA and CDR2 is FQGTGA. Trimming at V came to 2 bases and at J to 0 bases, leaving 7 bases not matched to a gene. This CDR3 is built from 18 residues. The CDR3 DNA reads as TGTGCCAGCAGCTTACGCGCAGCGGGAGGGGGCTCCTACAATGAGCAGTTCTTC. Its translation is CASSLRAAGGGSYNEQFF.

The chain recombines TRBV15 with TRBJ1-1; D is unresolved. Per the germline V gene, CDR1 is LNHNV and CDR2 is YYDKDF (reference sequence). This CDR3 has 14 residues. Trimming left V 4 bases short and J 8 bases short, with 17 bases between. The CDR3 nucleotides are TGTGCCACCAGCAAGGACCGCACCGGGGTAGAAGCTTTCTTT. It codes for CATSKDRTGVEAFF.